A single sample is the source of the 19 T cell receptor beta chains below, sequenced in a study of OX40 agonist ivuxolimab in advanced cancers. Clones were sequenced by immunoSEQ multiplex PCR, and TCRdb holds only the in-frame ones, with some missing. Here the sample spans roughly 11,000 clones, about 86% being singletons. The sequencing used CD4+ or CD8+ T cells sorted from blood, collected in a trial of the OX40 agonist ivuxolimab. The receptors originated from an adult with an advanced solid tumor such as melanoma, head and neck, liver or kidney cancer.

The rearrangement uses TRBV4-3 and TRBJ2-3; possibly TRBD2 for D (5 bases). This CDR3 spans 15 amino acids. V was shortened by 0 bases and J by 0 bases, with 7 bases between the two germline ends. The germline gives CDR1 LGHNA, CDR2 YSLEER. The CDR3 coding sequence is TGCGCCAGCAGCCAAGATATAGCGAGCACAGATACGCAGTATTTT. This gives the protein CASSQDIASTDTQYF.

For this clone: Other DNA sequences in this sample translate to the same CDR3. The J gene is TRBJ2-7, the V gene TRBV4-3; a possible D gene is TRBD1 (5 bases). The CDR3 contains 14 residues. V lost 0 bases and J lost 1, with 7 bases in between. The germline CDR1 and CDR2 sequences are LGHNA and YSLEER. DNA for the CDR3: TGCGCCAGCAGCCAAGATCAGGGATCCTACGAGCAGTACTTC. It encodes CASSQDQGSYEQYF.

The chain is built from TRBV7-9 and TRBJ1-2, with D perhaps matching TRBD1 (6 bases). Germline loops: CDR1 SEHNR, CDR2 FQNEAQ (reference sequence). There are 14 residues in the CDR3. Trimming took off 3 bases at V and 4 bases at J, with 12 bases between the two ends. The CDR3 protein is CASSLAGESYGYTF. CDR3 coding DNA: TGTGCCAGCAGCTTGGCAGGGGAGTCCTATGGCTACACCTTC.

This chain connects TRBV5-4 to TRBJ2-2, with D hard to call. The CDR3 length is 13 residues. The germline CDR1 and CDR2 sequences are SGHNT and YYREEE (reference sequence). V shed 0 bases and J shed 7 bases, with 7 bases lying between them. CDR3: CASSLAAGGELFF. The CDR3 coding sequence is TGTGCCAGCAGCTTGGCCGCTGGCGGGGAGCTGTTTTTT.

This clone has only one observation. J is TRBJ1-1 and V is TRBV7-9; a possible D gene is TRBD1 (6 bases). The CDR3 runs to 13 residues. Germline V CDR1 and CDR2: SEHNR, FQNEAQ (reference sequence). Trimming cost V 1 base and J 8 bases, with 11 bases left between them. Written as DNA, the CDR3 is TGTGCCAGCAGCTTAGGGGGGGCGGAGGAAGCTTTCTTT. Amino acids: CASSLGGAEEAFF. Full variable domain (missing parts from reference TRBV7-9 and TRBJ1-1): DTGVSQNPRHKITKRGQNVTFRCDPISEHNRLYWYRQTLGQGPEFLTYFQNEAQLEKSRLLSDRFSAERPKGSFSTLEIQRTEQGDSAMYLCASSLGGAEEAFFGQGTRLTVV.

This clone appeared once. Mismatch with germline at one junction end may stem from a read error. The V call is TRBV4-2, the J call TRBJ2-1; D remains ambiguous. CDR3 length: 13 amino acids. Per the germline V gene, CDR1 is LGHNA and CDR2 is YNFKEQ. This chain's CDR3 is CASSQVGGPPTVF. CDR3 nucleotide sequence: TGTGCCAGCAGCCAAGTGGGCGGTCCCCCCACTGTCTTC.

J is TRBJ2-5 and V is TRBV6-6; 8 bases align to TRBD1. Germline CDR1 reads MNHNY; CDR2 reads SVGAGI (reference sequence). The CDR3 totals 16 residues. The V segment lost 5 bases and the J segment 2 bases; nucleotides outside the gene matches: 10. CDR3 residues: CASSTGQGGGQETQYF. The CDR3 region has the DNA TGTGCCAGCAGTACTGGACAGGGAGGAGGGCAAGAGACCCAGTACTTC.

The CDR3 sequence: CASSLTTGGGQPQHF. The CDR3 nucleotides read TGTGCCAGTAGCCTCACGACAGGGGGCGGACAGCCCCAGCATTTT. V usage is TRBV19 and J usage is TRBJ1-5, with TRBD1 identical over 10 bases. J gave up 7 bases and V 6 bases, and 9 bases lay outside the gene matches. From germline, CDR1 is LNHDA and CDR2 SQIVND (reference sequence). The CDR3 loop spans 15 amino acids.

The V call is TRBV7-6, the J call TRBJ2-7; 9 bases match TRBD2. Looked up from germline, CDR1 is SGHVS and CDR2 is FNYEAQ. V shed 3 bases, J shed 7 bases, and the junction held 10 bases outside the gene matches. The CDR3 sequence is 15 residues long. CDR3 DNA: TGTGCCAGCAGCTTGACTAGCGGAGGAGCGGGGGAGCAGTACTTC. This gives the protein CASSLTSGGAGEQYF.

The sample holds a few counts of this clone. The CDR3 loop reads CASSPGGGGLNEQFF. CDR3 sequence (DNA): TGTGCCAGCAGTCCAGGGGGCGGCGGGTTGAATGAGCAGTTCTTC. This chain uses TRBV28 with TRBJ2-1; the match to TRBD1 covers 8 bases. Germline values: CDR1 MDHEN, CDR2 SYDVKM. The CDR3 totals 15 residues. After removal of 5 bases from V and 7 bases from J, the junction contained 10 bases not matched to a gene.

This chain links TRBV5-1 with TRBJ2-1, with 7 bases matching TRBD1. V gave up 4 bases and J gave up 7 bases; unmatched junction bases: 2. The CDR3 spans 12 residues. CDR1 is SGHRS and CDR2 is YFSETQ in the germline V gene. CDR3 sequence: CASSVQGNEQFF. CDR3 in DNA: TGCGCCAGCAGCGTACAGGGGAATGAGCAGTTCTTC.

The chain employs TRBV28 and TRBJ1-5; D possibly corresponds to TRBD1 (6 bases). The germline V gene has CDR1 MDHEN and CDR2 SYDVKM. This CDR3 contains 13 residues. Deletions cut 11 bases from V and 2 bases from J, with 13 bases between. CDR3 residues: CASKGVGNQPQHF. The CDR3 nucleotides are TGTGCCTCCAAGGGGGTTGGCAATCAGCCCCAGCATTTT.

In the case of this clone: The same CDR3 also results from other DNA sequences found in this sample. The rearrangement links TRBV30 to TRBJ2-7; possibly TRBD2 for D (7 bases). The germline CDR1 and CDR2 sequences are GTSNPN and SVGIG (reference sequence). Trimming pared 3 bases from V and 1 base from J, leaving 13 bases between. This CDR3 region has 14 residues. CDR3 sequence (DNA): TGTGCCTGGAGGAGGGGGGGGGTGTCCTACGAGCAGTACTTC. It yields the protein CAWRRGGVSYEQYF.

V and J are TRBV10-3 and TRBJ2-2, with D perhaps matching TRBD2 (6 bases). Trimming removed 1 base at V and 4 bases at J, with 10 bases between. The CDR3 is 15 residues long. Germline V lookup: CDR1 ENHRY, CDR2 SYGVKD. The CDR3 DNA follows: TGTGCCATCAGTGAGTTCTTGGGGGGCACCGGGGAGCTGTTTTTT. It codes for CAISEFLGGTGELFF.

The CDR3 loop reads CASSPPYAGSEGYTF. The CDR3 nucleotides read TGTGCCAGCTCACCACCGTATGCAGGGTCTGAGGGCTACACCTTC. The chain joins TRBV18 to TRBJ1-2; possibly TRBD1 for D (5 bases). The V end lost 0 bases, the J end lost 8 bases, and 16 bases lay between the germline ends. The CDR3 spans 15 residues. CDR1 is KGHSH and CDR2 is LQKENI in the germline V gene.

V is TRBV28 and J is TRBJ2-7, with D unclear. The CDR3 covers 14 residues. Per the germline V gene, CDR1 is MDHEN and CDR2 is SYDVKM. With 10 bases removed from V and 3 bases from J, the gap between germline ends came to 19 bases. CDR3 protein: CAIQFRDRSYEQYF. The DNA of the CDR3 is TGTGCCATCCAGTTCAGAGACCGGAGCTACGAGCAGTACTTC. Combining the CDR3 with reference TRBV28 and TRBJ2-7 gives the whole variable domain DVKVTQSSRYLVKRTGEKVFLECVQDMDHENMFWYRQDPGLGLRLIYFSYDVKMKEKGDIPEGYSVSREKKERFSLILESASTNQTSMYLCAIQFRDRSYEQYFGPGTRLTVT.

Comment on this clone: The junction departs from germline at one end; a sequencing error may be responsible. The chain links TRBV4-3 to TRBJ2-1, with D possibly called TRBD1 or TRBD2 (5 bases each). CDR1 is LGHNA, CDR2 YSLEER, per germline. The CDR3 has 17 residues. The CDR3 region is CTSSQEPGPGSYNEQFF. For the CDR3, the DNA is TGCACCAGCAGCCAAGAGCCGGGACCGGGCTCCTACAATGAGCAGTTCTTC.

The rearrangement uses TRBV9 and TRBJ2-7; no firm D call. There are 16 residues in the CDR3. The germline V gene has CDR1 SGDLS and CDR2 YYNGEE. V gave up 4 bases and J gave up 5 bases, with 22 bases separating them. The CDR3 sequence is CASSPRQGRGSHEQYF. DNA of the CDR3: TGTGCCAGCAGCCCCAGACAAGGGCGTGGGTCCCACGAGCAGTACTTC.

This chain connects TRBV29-1 to TRBJ1-1, with D possibly being TRBD1 (6 bases). Germline V lookup: CDR1 SQVTM, CDR2 ANQGSEA. This CDR3 is built from 13 residues. Trimming pared 3 bases from V and 0 bases from J, leaving 8 bases between. CDR3 region: CSVDRDMNTEAFF. CDR3 bases: TGCAGCGTTGACAGGGACATGAACACTGAAGCTTTCTTT.